This T cell receptor (beta chain) was profiled in a study of T cell responses to AZD1222 COVID-19 vaccine. Sequenced by immunoSEQ multiplex PCR; TCRdb stores in-frame clones only, minus some. The repertoire holds around 99,000 clones, with 88% as singletons. As concerns this clone: Its antigen is unknown.

General study findings and limits: As reported, nearly half of all spike-specific TCRs target variant regions that are unmutated. Donors were chiefly white British, with a greater number of females, and clonal diversity was perhaps underestimated.

The CDR3 covers 16 residues. Trimming pared 4 bases from V and 1 base from J, leaving 18 bases between. The V and J genes are TRBV5-3 and TRBJ2-7; TRBD2 might be the D (5 bases). TRBV5-3 is known as an ORF, though its function is uncertain. The sample consisted of peripheral blood, taken on day 0 of MenACWY control vaccination. This clonotype originated in an adult in good health. CDR3 in amino acids: CARSPCEGGLSYEQYF. CDR3 sequence (DNA): TGTGCCAGAAGCCCCTGTGAGGGCGGGTTATCCTACGAGCAGTACTTC.